This T cell receptor (beta chain) comes out of a study of blood T cell repertoires in COVID-19. Study as a whole: COVID-19 samples collected from the United States, Italy and Spain covered acute and convalescent phases.

This clone was seen a handful of times. As handled by the study authors: From reference gene primer amplification, estimates of nucleated cell counts were derived. Produced via immunoSEQ multiplex PCR; TCRdb's table is partial and in-frame only. Clonal size and the V and J genes are those of that table, whereas D and trimming came from the DNA. Among more than 75,000 clones, 89% were seen once, and the ten largest hold 2.7%. This CDR3 region has 13 residues. Germline V gene data show CDR1 as GTSNPN and CDR2 as SVGIG (reference sequence). With 0 bases removed from V and 5 bases from J, the gap between germline ends came to 10 bases.

The chain employs TRBV30 and TRBJ2-5, with no clear D. The sample was peripheral blood. This sequence was found in a man aged 45-60 years with COVID-19, enrolled during active disease. CDR3 bases: TGTGCCTGGAGTGTCGGCGCGAGGGAGACCCAGTACTTC. Translating it yields CAWSVGARETQYF.